The next 10 T cell receptor beta chains were all read from a single sample in a study of T cells of healthy individuals. TCRdb redid the calling of the 5' RACE reads with MiXCR, one entry per CDR3 protein. There are nearly 100,000 distinct CDR3 sequences in the sample; 17% occur only once, and 6% to 8% lies in the top ten. These receptors were taken from a human donor in good health.

This clonotype was detected a few times. This chain joins TRBV24-1 and TRBJ2-2, with TRBD1 matching over 9 bases. The germline V gene has CDR1 KGHDR and CDR2 SFDVKD. This CDR3 comprises 18 residues. The trim removed 0 bases at V and 0 bases at J, leaving 4 bases unmatched. The CDR3 loop reads CATSDLGQGKSNTGELFF. CDR3 bases: TGTGCCACCAGTGATTTGGGACAGGGGAAGTCGAACACCGGGGAGCTGTTTTTT.

J is TRBJ1-2 and V is TRBV6-2 or TRBV6-3; 7 bases are a match to TRBD1. The CDR3 sequence is 13 residues long. Germline V gene lookup returns CDR1 MNHEY and CDR2 SVGEGT. V was clipped by 7 bases and J by 6 bases; unmatched bases: 8. The CDR3, as DNA: TGTGCCAGCACAGACAGGGTCGGGGATGGCTACACCTTC. Its translation: CASTDRVGDGYTF.

This clonotype was detected many times. The genes are TRBV28 and TRBJ1-5; a weak D match, TRBD1 (6 bases). Looked up from germline, CDR1 is MDHEN and CDR2 is SYDVKM. V lost 11 bases to trimming and J lost 6 bases, with 17 bases between them. There are 13 residues in the CDR3. CDR3 in amino acids: CAHQGLMSQPQHF. The CDR3 nucleotides are TGTGCCCACCAGGGGCTTATGAGTCAGCCCCAGCATTTT.

This clonotype was detected ten times or more. This chain uses TRBV29-1 with TRBJ2-5; D possibly corresponds to TRBD1 (6 bases). Germline V gene lookup returns CDR1 SQVTM and CDR2 ANQGSEA. V was cut by 0 bases and J by 5 bases, with 22 bases left in between. This CDR3 is built from 17 residues. CDR3 DNA: TGCAGCGTTGAAGATGTGTCAGGGGTTCATGAAAAGGAGACCCAGTACTTC. Its protein product is CSVEDVSGVHEKETQYF.

This clonotype was counted a few times. CDR3: CASSFVGVTKNIQYF. In DNA form, the CDR3 reads TGTGCCAGCAGTTTTGTGGGTGTCACCAAAAACATTCAGTACTTC. The V gene is TRBV28, the J gene TRBJ2-4; D gene ambiguous. Germline V gene lookup returns CDR1 MDHEN and CDR2 SYDVKM. The germline V and J ends were trimmed by 3 bases and 2 bases, with 11 bases remaining between them. The CDR3 covers 15 residues. Full variable domain (missing parts from reference TRBV28 and TRBJ2-4): DVKVTQSSRYLVKRTGEKVFLECVQDMDHENMFWYRQDPGLGLRLIYFSYDVKMKEKGDIPEGYSVSREKKERFSLILESASTNQTSMYLCASSFVGVTKNIQYFGAGTRLSVL.

The rearrangement links TRBV11-2 to TRBJ2-2; possibly TRBD2 for D (6 bases). The CDR3 loop spans 15 amino acids. V lost 2 bases and J 3 bases, leaving 10 bases between the germline ends. Germline values: CDR1 SGHAT, CDR2 FQNNGV. The CDR3 sequence: CASSLLRDYTGELFF. CDR3 bases: TGTGCCAGCAGCTTATTGCGGGACTACACCGGGGAGCTGTTTTTT.

This clonotype occurred many times. The chain uses TRBV29-1 and TRBJ2-1; 10 bases are shared with TRBD1. The CDR3 runs to 14 residues. The V gene end was trimmed by 2 bases and the J gene end by 6 bases; junction bases not matched to a gene: 4. Germline lookup yields CDR1 SQVTM and CDR2 ANQGSEA. DNA for the CDR3: TGCAGCGTTGAACGGGACAGGGGCGGCAATGAGCAGTTCTTC. This translates into CSVERDRGGNEQFF.

The V and J genes are TRBV5-4 and TRBJ2-7, with 7 bases fitting TRBD1. Trimming cost V 1 base and J 8 bases; bases outside gene matches: 12. The CDR3 contains 15 residues. Germline V gene data show CDR1 as SGHNT and CDR2 as YYREEE (reference sequence). The CDR3, as DNA: TGTGCCAGCAGCTTGAGGGTTGAAGGGGGCGACAAGCAGTACTTC. Protein product: CASSLRVEGGDKQYF. Variable domain in full (rest from reference TRBV5-4 and TRBJ2-7): ETGVTQSPTHLIKTRGQQVTLRCSSQSGHNTVSWYQQALGQGPQFIFQYYREEENGRGNFPPRFSGLQFPNYSSELNVNALELDDSALYLCASSLRVEGGDKQYFGPGTRLTVT.

In its sample, this clonotype was seen many times. This rearrangement joins TRBV7-9 to TRBJ1-2, with unresolved D. Trimming took off 6 bases at V and 4 bases at J, with 15 bases between the two ends. Germline V CDR1 and CDR2: SEHNR, FQNEAQ (reference sequence). The CDR3 runs to 14 residues. DNA of the CDR3: TGTGCCAGCAGTTCAAAAAGGCGGGCCTATGGCTACACCTTC. Translation gives CASSSKRRAYGYTF.

For this clonotype: The junction shows a germline mismatch at one end, possibly a read error. The genes are TRBV6-1 and TRBJ1-5; perhaps TRBD1 as D (5 bases). CDR1 and CDR2 from the germline V gene are MNHNS and SASEGT. CDR3 size: 15 residues. CDR3 amino acids: CAGSEVGTSNQPQHF. The CDR3 bases are TGTGCCGGCAGTGAAGTGGGGACGAGCAATCAGCCCCAGCATTTT.